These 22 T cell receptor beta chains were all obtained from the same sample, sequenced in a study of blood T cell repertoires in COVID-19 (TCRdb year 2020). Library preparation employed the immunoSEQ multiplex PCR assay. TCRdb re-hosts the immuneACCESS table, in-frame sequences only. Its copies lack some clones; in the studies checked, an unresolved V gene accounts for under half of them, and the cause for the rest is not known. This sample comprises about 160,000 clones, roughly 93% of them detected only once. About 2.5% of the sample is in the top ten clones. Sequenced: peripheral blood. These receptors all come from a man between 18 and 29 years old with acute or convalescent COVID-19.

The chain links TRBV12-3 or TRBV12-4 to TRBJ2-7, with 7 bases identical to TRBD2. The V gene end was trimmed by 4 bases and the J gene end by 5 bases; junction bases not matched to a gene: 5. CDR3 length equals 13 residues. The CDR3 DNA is TGTGCCAGCAGTTATCAAACTAGCGACGAGCAGTACTTC. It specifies CASSYQTSDEQYF.

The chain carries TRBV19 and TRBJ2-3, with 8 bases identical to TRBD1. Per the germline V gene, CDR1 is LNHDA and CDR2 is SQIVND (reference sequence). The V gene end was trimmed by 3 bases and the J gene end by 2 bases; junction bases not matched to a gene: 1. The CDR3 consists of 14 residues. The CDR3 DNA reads TGTGCCAGTAGTATGGACAGGGCCACAGATACGCAGTATTTT. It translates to CASSMDRATDTQYF. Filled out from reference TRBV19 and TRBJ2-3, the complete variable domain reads DGGITQSPKYLFRKEGQNVTLSCEQNLNHDAMYWYRQDPGQGLRLIYYSQIVNDFQKGDIAEGYSVSREKKESFPLTVTSAQKNPTAFYLCASSMDRATDTQYFGPGTRLTVL.

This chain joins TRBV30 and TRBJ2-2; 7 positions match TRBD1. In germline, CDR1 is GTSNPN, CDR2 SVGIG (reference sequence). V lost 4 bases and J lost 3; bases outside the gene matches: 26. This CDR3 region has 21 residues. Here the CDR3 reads CAWNRIRRYRQTGSDTGELFF. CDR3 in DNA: TGTGCCTGGAATCGCATTCGTCGGTACAGGCAGACAGGGTCGGACACCGGGGAGCTGTTTTTT.

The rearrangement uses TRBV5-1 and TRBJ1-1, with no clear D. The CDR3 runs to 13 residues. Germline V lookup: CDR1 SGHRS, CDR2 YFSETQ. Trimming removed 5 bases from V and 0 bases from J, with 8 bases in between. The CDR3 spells CASSEGLNTEAFF. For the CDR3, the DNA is TGCGCCAGCAGTGAGGGATTGAACACTGAAGCTTTCTTT.

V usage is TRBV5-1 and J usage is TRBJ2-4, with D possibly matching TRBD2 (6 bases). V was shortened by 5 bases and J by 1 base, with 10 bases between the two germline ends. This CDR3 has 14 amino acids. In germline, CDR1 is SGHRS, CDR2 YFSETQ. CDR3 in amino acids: CASRHGGAKNIQYF. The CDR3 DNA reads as TGCGCCAGCAGACATGGGGGGGCCAAAAACATTCAGTACTTC.

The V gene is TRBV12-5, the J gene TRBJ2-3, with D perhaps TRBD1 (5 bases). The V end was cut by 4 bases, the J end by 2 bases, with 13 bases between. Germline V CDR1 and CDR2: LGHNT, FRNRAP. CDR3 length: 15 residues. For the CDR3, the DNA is TGTGCTAGTGGTTCCCACAGGTCTTACACAGATACGCAGTATTTT. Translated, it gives CASGSHRSYTDTQYF.

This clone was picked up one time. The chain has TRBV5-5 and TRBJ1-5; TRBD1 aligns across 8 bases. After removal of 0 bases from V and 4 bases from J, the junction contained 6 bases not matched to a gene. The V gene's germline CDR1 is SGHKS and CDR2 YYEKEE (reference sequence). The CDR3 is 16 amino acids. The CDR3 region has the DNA TGTGCCAGCAGCTTGGGTTCGGGACAGGATAATCAGCCCCAGCATTTT. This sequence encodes CASSLGSGQDNQPQHF.

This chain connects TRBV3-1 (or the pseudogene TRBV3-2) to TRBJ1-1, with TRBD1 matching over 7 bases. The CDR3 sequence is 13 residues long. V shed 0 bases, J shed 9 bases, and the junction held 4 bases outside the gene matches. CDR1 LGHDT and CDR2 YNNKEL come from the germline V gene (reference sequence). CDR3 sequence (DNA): TGTGCCAGCAGCCAAGACGTGGACAGGAAAGCTTTCTTT. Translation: CASSQDVDRKAFF.

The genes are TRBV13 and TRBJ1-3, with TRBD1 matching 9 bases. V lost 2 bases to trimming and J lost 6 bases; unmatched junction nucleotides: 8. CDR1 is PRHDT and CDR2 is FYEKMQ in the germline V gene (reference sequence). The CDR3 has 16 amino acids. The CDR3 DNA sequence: TGTGCCAGCAGCTTACGGGGACAGGGCAATGTAAACACCATATATTTT. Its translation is CASSLRGQGNVNTIYF.

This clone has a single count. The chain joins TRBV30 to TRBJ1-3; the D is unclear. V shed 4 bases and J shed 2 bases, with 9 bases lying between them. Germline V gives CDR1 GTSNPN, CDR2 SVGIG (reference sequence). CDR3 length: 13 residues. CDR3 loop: CAWMLEAGNTIYF. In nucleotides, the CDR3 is TGTGCCTGGATGCTGGAGGCTGGAAACACCATATATTTT.

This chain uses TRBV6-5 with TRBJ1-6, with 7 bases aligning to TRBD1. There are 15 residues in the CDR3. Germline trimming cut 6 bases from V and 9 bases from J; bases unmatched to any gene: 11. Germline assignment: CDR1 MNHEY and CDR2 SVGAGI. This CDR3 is CASRRQGQQASPLHF. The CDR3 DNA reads TGTGCCAGCAGACGACAGGGTCAGCAGGCTTCACCCCTCCACTTT.

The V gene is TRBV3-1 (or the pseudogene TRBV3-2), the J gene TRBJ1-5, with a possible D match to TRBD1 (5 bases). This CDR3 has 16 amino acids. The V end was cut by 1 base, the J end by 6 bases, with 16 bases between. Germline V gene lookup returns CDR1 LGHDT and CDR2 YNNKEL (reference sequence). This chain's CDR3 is CASSQGGGGWGQPQHF. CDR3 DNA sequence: TGTGCCAGCAGCCAAGGCGGGGGAGGGTGGGGTCAGCCCCAGCATTTT.

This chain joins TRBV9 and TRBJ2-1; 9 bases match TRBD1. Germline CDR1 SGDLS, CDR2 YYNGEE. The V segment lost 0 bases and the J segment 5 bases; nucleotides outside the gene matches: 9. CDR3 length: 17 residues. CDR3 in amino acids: CASSVAVQGTGHNEQFF. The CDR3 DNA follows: TGTGCCAGCAGCGTAGCGGTTCAAGGGACAGGGCACAATGAGCAGTTCTTC.

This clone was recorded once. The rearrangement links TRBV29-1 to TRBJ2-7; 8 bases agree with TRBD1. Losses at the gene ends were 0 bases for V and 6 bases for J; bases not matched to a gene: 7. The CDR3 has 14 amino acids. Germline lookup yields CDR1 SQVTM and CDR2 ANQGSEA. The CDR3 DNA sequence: TGCAGCGTTGAAGAGGGCACAGGGGGGCGCGAGCAGTACTTC. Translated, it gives CSVEEGTGGREQYF.

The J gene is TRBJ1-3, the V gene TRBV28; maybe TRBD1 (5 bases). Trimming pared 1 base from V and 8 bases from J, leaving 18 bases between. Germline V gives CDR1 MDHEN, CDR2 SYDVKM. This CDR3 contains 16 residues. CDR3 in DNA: TGTGCCAGCAGTTTATCCGGGACTCATACGGGGGACACCATATATTTT. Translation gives CASSLSGTHTGDTIYF.

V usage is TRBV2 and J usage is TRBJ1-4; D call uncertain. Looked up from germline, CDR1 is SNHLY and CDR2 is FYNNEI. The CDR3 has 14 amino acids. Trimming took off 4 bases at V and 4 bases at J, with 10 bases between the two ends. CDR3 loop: CASSGRGSNEKLFF. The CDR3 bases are TGTGCCAGCAGTGGAAGAGGGAGTAATGAAAAACTGTTTTTT. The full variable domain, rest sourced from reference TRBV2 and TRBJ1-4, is EPEVTQTPSHQVTQMGQEVILRCVPISNHLYFYWYRQILGQKVEFLVSFYNNEISEKSEIFDDQFSVERPDGSNFTLKIRSTKLEDSAMYFCASSGRGSNEKLFFGSGTQLSVL.

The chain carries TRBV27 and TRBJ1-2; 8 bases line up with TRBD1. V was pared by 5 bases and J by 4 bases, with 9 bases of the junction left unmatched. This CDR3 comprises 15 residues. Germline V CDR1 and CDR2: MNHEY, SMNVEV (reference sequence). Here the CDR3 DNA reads TGTGCCAGCAGTGGGCAGGGGGCGCTTGGCTATGGCTACACCTTC. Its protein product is CASSGQGALGYGYTF.

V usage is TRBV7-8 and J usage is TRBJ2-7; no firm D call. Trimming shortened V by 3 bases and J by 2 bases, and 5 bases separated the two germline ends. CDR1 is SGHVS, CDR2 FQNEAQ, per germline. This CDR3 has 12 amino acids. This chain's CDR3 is CASSFLTYEQYF. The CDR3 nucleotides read TGTGCCAGCAGCTTCTTAACCTACGAGCAGTACTTC.

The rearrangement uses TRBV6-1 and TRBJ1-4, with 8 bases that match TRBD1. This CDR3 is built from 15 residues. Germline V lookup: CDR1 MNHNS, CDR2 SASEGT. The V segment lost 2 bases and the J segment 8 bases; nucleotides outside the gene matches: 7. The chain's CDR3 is CASSENLGDREKLFF. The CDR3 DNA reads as TGTGCCAGCAGTGAAAATTTGGGGGACAGGGAAAAACTGTTTTTT.

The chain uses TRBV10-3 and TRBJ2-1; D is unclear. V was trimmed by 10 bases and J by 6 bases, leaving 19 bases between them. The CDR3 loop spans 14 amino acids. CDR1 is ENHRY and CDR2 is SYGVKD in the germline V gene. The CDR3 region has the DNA TGTGCCACAGGAATCGAGAGAACCAGCAATGAGCAGTTCTTC. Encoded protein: CATGIERTSNEQFF.

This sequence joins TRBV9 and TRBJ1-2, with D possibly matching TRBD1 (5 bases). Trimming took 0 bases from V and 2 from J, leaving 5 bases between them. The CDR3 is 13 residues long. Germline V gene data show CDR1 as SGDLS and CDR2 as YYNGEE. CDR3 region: CASSVDRNYGYTF. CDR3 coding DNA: TGTGCCAGCAGCGTAGACAGGAACTATGGCTACACCTTC.

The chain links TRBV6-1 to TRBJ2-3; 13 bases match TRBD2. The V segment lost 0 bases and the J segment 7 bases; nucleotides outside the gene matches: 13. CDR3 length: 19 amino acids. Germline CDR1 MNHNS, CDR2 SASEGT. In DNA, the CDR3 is TGTGCCAGCAGTGAAGCGAGAAGGACTAGCGGGGGCCAGGTATATACGCAGTATTTT. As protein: CASSEARRTSGGQVYTQYF.